These 11 T cell receptor beta chains were sequenced from one sample in a study of blood T cell repertoires in COVID-19. Using immunoSEQ multiplex PCR, the repertoire was profiled, and TCRdb retains in-frame clones only, with some absent. The repertoire holds 150,000 to 200,000 clones, approximately 83% seen once, with over 2.5% in the top ten. The sample was peripheral blood. The receptors here all came from a man between 60 and 75 years old with acute or convalescent COVID-19.

This chain connects TRBV5-4 to TRBJ2-5, with D tentatively TRBD1 (6 bases). V lost 1 base and J lost 2, with 9 bases in between. CDR1 is SGHNT, CDR2 YYREEE, per germline (reference sequence). CDR3 size: 14 residues. The CDR3 DNA is TGTGCCAGCAGCTTGAAGCAGGGGCAAGAGACCCAGTACTTC. It is translated as CASSLKQGQETQYF. Full variable domain (missing parts from reference TRBV5-4 and TRBJ2-5): ETGVTQSPTHLIKTRGQQVTLRCSSQSGHNTVSWYQQALGQGPQFIFQYYREEENGRGNFPPRFSGLQFPNYSSELNVNALELDDSALYLCASSLKQGQETQYFGPGTRLLVL.

V gene TRBV21-1 combines with J gene TRBJ1-6. TRBV21-1 is a pseudogene segment. The CDR3 totals 17 residues. The CDR3 DNA is TGTGCCAGCAGCAATAAATCTGTGGGGAGGGAAAATTCACCCCTCCACTTT. Translating it yields CASSNKSVGRENSPLHF.

This chain joins TRBV2 and TRBJ1-6; TRBD1 matches at 8 bases. J was trimmed by 7 bases and V by 5 bases; bases with no gene match: 7. From germline, CDR1 is SNHLY and CDR2 FYNNEI. This CDR3 has 15 amino acids. The CDR3 here is CASSYMGTGNSPLHF. Written as DNA, the CDR3 is TGTGCCAGCAGTTATATGGGGACAGGCAATTCACCCCTCCACTTT.

V is TRBV18 and J is TRBJ2-2, with TRBD1 matching over 9 bases. CDR1 KGHSH and CDR2 LQKENI come from the germline V gene. V shed 3 bases and J 1 base; nucleotides not matched to a gene: 6. The CDR3 runs 17 residues. CDR3 in amino acids: CASSPRDRAGNTGELFF. In nucleotides, the CDR3 is TGTGCCAGCTCACCGCGGGACAGGGCAGGGAACACCGGGGAGCTGTTTTTT.

The gene calls are TRBV6-2 or TRBV6-3 and TRBJ1-2, with a tentative D call TRBD1 (5 bases). This CDR3 contains 13 residues. The germline CDR1 and CDR2 sequences are MNHEY and SVGEGT. V was pared by 6 bases and J by 6 bases, with 14 bases between. CDR3 in amino acids: CASSNGQDHGYTF. The CDR3 DNA reads as TGTGCCAGCAGCAACGGACAAGATCATGGCTACACCTTC.

This chain connects TRBV5-1 to TRBJ2-7; 7 nucleotides line up with TRBD1. V gave up 3 bases and J gave up 2 bases; unmatched junction bases: 5. Looked up from germline, CDR1 is SGHRS and CDR2 is YFSETQ. This CDR3 region has 14 residues. CDR3 nucleotide sequence: TGCGCCAGCAGCTCCCTAGACAGGGCCTACGAGCAGTACTTC. This gives the protein CASSSLDRAYEQYF.

This clone was counted only a few times. V is TRBV5-1 and J is TRBJ1-1; tentatively, D is TRBD1 (5 bases). The CDR3 extends over 14 amino acids. Trimming left V 0 bases short and J 4 bases short, with 10 bases between. Germline V gene lookup returns CDR1 SGHRS and CDR2 YFSETQ. CDR3 residues: CASSLAGGSTEAFF. The CDR3 DNA is TGCGCCAGCAGCTTGGCCGGGGGGAGCACTGAAGCTTTCTTT.

CDR3 region: CASSPEAGVGYTF. CDR3 sequence (DNA): TGTGCCAGCAGCCCGGAGGCCGGGGTCGGCTACACCTTC. V is TRBV7-6 and J is TRBJ1-2; D ambiguous. CDR1 SGHVS and CDR2 FNYEAQ come from the germline V gene. CDR3 size: 13 residues. V shed 5 bases and J shed 8 bases, with 15 bases lying between them.

This clone appeared a few times. The rearrangement joins TRBV4-2 to TRBJ1-1; D call uncertain. Germline CDR1 LGHNA, CDR2 YNFKEQ. The CDR3 extends over 13 amino acids. V was shortened by 1 base and J by 0 bases, with 3 bases between the two germline ends. CDR3 sequence (DNA): TGTGCCAGCAGCCAAGCTGTGAACACTGAAGCTTTCTTT. This translates into CASSQAVNTEAFF.

This rearrangement joins TRBV4-1 to TRBJ2-7; weak D call: TRBD1 (7 bases). Germline loops: CDR1 MGHRA, CDR2 YSYEKL. CDR3 length equals 15 residues. V lost 3 bases, J lost 6 bases, and 18 bases lay in between. As DNA, the CDR3 is TGCGCCAGCAGCCAGGGAATGGGCCAGGGGGGCGAGCAGTACTTC. Translating gives CASSQGMGQGGEQYF.

This rearrangement joins TRBV7-2 to TRBJ1-5; 11 bases agree with TRBD1. The germline V gene encodes CDR1 SGHTA and CDR2 FQGNSA. Trimming cost V 6 bases and J 7 bases; bases outside gene matches: 2. The CDR3 is made up of 13 amino acids. The CDR3 spells CASRGQGGQPQHF. Written as DNA, the CDR3 is TGTGCCAGCAGGGGACAGGGGGGACAGCCCCAGCATTTT.